The sequence of this TCR beta chain was determined in a study of a mutant IDH1 vaccine in newly diagnosed glioma. Study-wide background: Patients previously underwent radiotherapy, temozolomide, or both, and most underwent both.

TCRdb keeps only in-frame clones here, not all; method: immunoSEQ multiplex PCR. The top ten hold approximately 5.1% of the sample, which has tens of thousands of clones, 88% seen once. The CDR3 runs to 16 residues. Germline V gene sequence: CDR1 SGHKS, CDR2 YYEKEE (reference sequence). The ends lost 4 bases at V and 3 bases at J; junction bases unmatched: 9. General study points: Among top peripheral T cell clonotypes, changes seemed unrelated to pseudoprogression.

Comments on this clone: Its antigen is undetermined.

Regarding time point: week 35, safety follow-up. Each dose delivered 300 ug of mutant IDH1 20-mer peptide subcutaneously with imiquimod. New IDH1-mutant, ATRX-lost WHO grade 3 or 4 astrocytomas occurred in donors. This sequence joins TRBV5-5 and TRBJ1-4; 7 bases fit TRBD1. The sample consisted of PBMCs, taken from a glioma patient whose treatment included an IDH1 peptide vaccine. The clonotype originates from a woman in her forties with glioma. The CDR3 sequence is CASSPESGTANEKLFF. In DNA form, the CDR3 reads TGTGCCAGCAGCCCCGAGTCCGGGACAGCTAATGAAAAACTGTTTTTT.